Below are 23 T cell receptor beta chains sequenced from a single sample in a study of T cell responses to AZD1222 COVID-19 vaccine. The protocol was immunoSEQ multiplex PCR, while the TCRdb copy is restricted to in-frame clones and leaves out a portion. The sample records 140,000 to 150,000 clones, 80% to 95% being singletons. Material: peripheral blood, obtained on day 0 of AZD1222 vaccination. Source of these receptors: an adult in good health.

This clone has a handful of counts. This chain uses TRBV2 with TRBJ1-5; no definite D call. This CDR3 is built from 15 residues. Trimming removed 7 bases from V and 2 bases from J, with 15 bases in between. CDR1 and CDR2 (germline): SNHLY, FYNNEI. This CDR3 is CASKAEGAGNQPQHF. The CDR3 nucleotides read TGTGCCAGCAAGGCTGAGGGCGCGGGCAATCAGCCCCAGCATTTT.

The V call is TRBV5-1, the J call TRBJ1-1, with D tentatively TRBD1 (6 bases). Germline CDR1 SGHRS, CDR2 YFSETQ. Between the trimmed V and J ends, which lost 4 bases and 1 base, there was a span of 17 bases. The CDR3 covers 16 residues. CDR3 bases: TGCGCCAGCAGCCCGAGCCCACAGGGAGGGAACACTGAAGCTTTCTTT. This sequence encodes CASSPSPQGGNTEAFF.

The gene calls are TRBV7-9 and TRBJ1-1, with D hard to call. The CDR3 totals 12 residues. Per germline, CDR1 SEHNR and CDR2 FQNEAQ (reference sequence). The ends were cut back, 5 bases at V and 6 bases at J, with 10 bases in the middle. The CDR3 reads CASSPPSAEAFF. The CDR3 nucleotides read TGTGCCAGCAGCCCCCCTAGCGCTGAAGCTTTCTTT.

This clone has only one observation. This rearrangement joins TRBV5-4 to TRBJ1-1; D possibly corresponds to TRBD1 (6 bases). CDR3 length equals 15 residues. From germline, CDR1 is SGHNT and CDR2 YYREEE (reference sequence). Trimming stripped 0 bases from V and 1 base from J, with 10 bases between. The CDR3 sequence is CASSLDTGSNTEAFF. Written as DNA, the CDR3 is TGTGCCAGCAGCTTGGATACAGGGTCGAACACTGAAGCTTTCTTT.

The chain employs TRBV5-1 and TRBJ2-7, with 13 bases lining up with TRBD2. Germline-derived CDR1 and CDR2 are SGHRS and YFSETQ. V shed 2 bases and J 6 bases; nucleotides not matched to a gene: 5. The CDR3 runs 15 residues. The CDR3 protein is CASSFRGLAGTEQYF. In DNA, the CDR3 is TGCGCCAGCAGCTTCAGGGGACTAGCGGGAACCGAGCAGTACTTC.

The chain has TRBV13 and TRBJ2-3; D is possibly TRBD2 (5 bases). The CDR3 sequence is 11 residues long. The germline V gene encodes CDR1 PRHDT and CDR2 FYEKMQ (reference sequence). Trimming took off 5 bases at V and 11 bases at J, with 11 bases between the two ends. The CDR3, as DNA: TGTGCCAGCAGCCCGGCCGAGGGGCAGTATTTT. Its translation is CASSPAEGQYF.

The CDR3 region is CASSSLRGPLSGNTIYF. CDR3 nucleotide sequence: TGTGCCAGCAGCTCCCTGAGGGGGCCCCTCTCTGGAAACACCATATATTTT. This chain connects TRBV11-2 to TRBJ1-3; 7 positions match TRBD1. The CDR3 extends over 17 amino acids. Germline V gene lookup returns CDR1 SGHAT and CDR2 FQNNGV. The V and J ends lost 4 bases and 0 bases, in that order; junction bases with no gene match: 9.

J is TRBJ2-7 and V is TRBV7-2; D is possibly TRBD2 (6 bases). The length of the CDR3 is 13 residues. With 5 bases removed from V and 6 bases from J, the gap between germline ends came to 14 bases. In germline, CDR1 is SGHTA, CDR2 FQGNSA. The CDR3 bases are TGTGCCAGCAGCCCCAAACTAGCTTCCGAGCAGTACTTC. It is translated as CASSPKLASEQYF.

The V call is TRBV5-8, the J call TRBJ1-1; the D is unclear. Germline V gene sequence: CDR1 SGHTS, CDR2 YDEGEE. Trimming stripped 7 bases from V and 6 bases from J, with 16 bases between. The CDR3 extends over 13 amino acids. CDR3 bases: TGTGCCAGCGCCCCCGGAGTAGCACCTGAAGCTTTCTTT. Translation: CASAPGVAPEAFF.

The J gene is TRBJ1-3, the V gene TRBV6-6; TRBD1 is a possible D gene (5 bases). The CDR3 has 15 residues. Germline lookup yields CDR1 MNHNY and CDR2 SVGAGI (reference sequence). V dropped 7 bases and J dropped 0 bases, with 13 bases sitting between them. The CDR3 region has the DNA TGTGCCAGCAACCGGGACTCGCGCTCTGGAAACACCATATATTTT. This translates into CASNRDSRSGNTIYF.

This clone was detected once. The rearrangement uses TRBV28 and TRBJ1-2; a possible D gene is TRBD1 (5 bases). V lost 6 bases and J 3 bases, leaving 11 bases between the germline ends. The CDR3 loop spans 13 amino acids. CDR1 is MDHEN and CDR2 is SYDVKM in the germline V gene. The CDR3 DNA reads as TGTGCCAGCAGGAGGGGAGGGGACTATGGCTACACCTTC. Protein: CASRRGGDYGYTF.

This clone appeared a few times. The chain couples TRBV5-1 to TRBJ2-7, with D possibly matching TRBD2 (6 bases). The V gene lost 2 bases and the J gene lost 3 bases, with 12 bases spanning the gap. Germline V CDR1 and CDR2: SGHRS, YFSETQ. CDR3 length: 14 amino acids. CDR3 protein: CASSLLPGLYEQYF. The CDR3 DNA reads as TGCGCCAGCAGCTTACTACCGGGACTCTACGAGCAGTACTTC.

V usage is TRBV27 and J usage is TRBJ2-1; 14 bases match TRBD2. The CDR3 has 17 amino acids. Germline CDR1 and CDR2: MNHEY and SMNVEV (reference sequence). The J segment lost 1 base and the V segment lost 5 bases, leaving 4 bases of the junction unmatched. DNA for the CDR3: TGTGCCAGCAGTCCAAGACTAGCGGGGGGGTCCTACAATGAGCAGTTCTTC. It yields the protein CASSPRLAGGSYNEQFF.

This clone was observed a single time. The sample has other DNA sequences that encode this CDR3 too. The chain carries TRBV11-2 and TRBJ2-5; D call uncertain. The germline gives CDR1 SGHAT, CDR2 FQNNGV. V was shortened by 0 bases and J by 1 base, with 0 bases between the two germline ends. This CDR3 is built from 12 residues. The CDR3 sequence is CASSLDQETQYF. CDR3 bases: TGTGCCAGCAGCTTAGACCAAGAGACCCAGTACTTC. Using reference TRBV11-2 and TRBJ2-5 for the parts outside the CDR3, the full variable domain is EAGVAQSPRYKIIEKRQSVAFWCNPISGHATLYWYQQILGQGPKLLIQFQNNGVVDDSQLPKDRFSAERLKGVDSTLKIQPAKLEDSAVYLCASSLDQETQYFGPGTRLLVL.

The V and J genes are TRBV7-9 and TRBJ1-2, with D possibly TRBD1 on 5 matching bases. The CDR3 runs to 14 residues. V dropped 5 bases and J dropped 4 bases, with 14 bases sitting between them. Germline V gene lookup returns CDR1 SEHNR and CDR2 FQNEAQ (reference sequence). CDR3 in amino acids: CASSQQGQSYGYTF. CDR3 DNA: TGTGCCAGCAGCCAGCAGGGCCAGAGCTATGGCTACACCTTC.

The chain uses TRBV6-6 and TRBJ2-2, with a possible D match to TRBD1 (5 bases). Trimming shortened V by 2 bases and J by 7 bases, and 8 bases separated the two germline ends. The CDR3 runs to 13 residues. From germline, CDR1 is MNHNY and CDR2 SVGAGI (reference sequence). The CDR3 here is CASSYTDSGELFF. CDR3 nucleotides: TGTGCCAGCAGTTACACTGACAGCGGGGAGCTGTTTTTT.

The chain recombines TRBV10-3 with TRBJ1-4, with 9 bases fitting TRBD1. The germline gives CDR1 ENHRY, CDR2 SYGVKD. V was pared by 7 bases and J by 8 bases, with 8 bases of the junction left unmatched. This CDR3 spans 14 amino acids. The CDR3 loop is CAINTGGPYEKLFF. In DNA form, the CDR3 reads TGTGCCATCAACACAGGGGGCCCCTACGAAAAACTGTTTTTT.

The V gene is TRBV6-5, the J gene TRBJ1-2, with D perhaps TRBD1 (5 bases). V lost 3 bases and J 2 bases, leaving 10 bases between the germline ends. CDR1 and CDR2 (germline): MNHEY, SVGAGI. There are 14 residues in the CDR3. CDR3: CASSYQGTNYGYTF. CDR3 DNA: TGTGCCAGCAGTTATCAGGGAACGAACTATGGCTACACCTTC.

This sequence joins TRBV4-2 and TRBJ2-7, with 10 nucleotides matching TRBD2. The CDR3 runs to 15 residues. V dropped 4 bases and J dropped 4; count of bases not matched to a gene: 7. Per the germline V gene, CDR1 is LGHNA and CDR2 is YNFKEQ. The CDR3 protein is CASSPRGSGRYEQYF. DNA for the CDR3: TGTGCCAGCAGCCCCCGAGGTAGCGGGAGGTACGAGCAGTACTTC.

The chain joins TRBV6-1 to TRBJ1-2; TRBD1 matches at 7 bases. The junction had 12 bases not matched to a gene; V was cut back by 3 bases and J by 8 bases. The CDR3 sequence is 15 residues long. Germline V CDR1 and CDR2: MNHNS, SASEGT. The CDR3 region has the DNA TGTGCCAGCAGTGAGACATCGGACAGGAATAGGGGCTACACCTTC. As protein: CASSETSDRNRGYTF.

The CDR3 spells CASSSFSGFTDTQYF. In DNA form, the CDR3 reads TGTGCCAGTAGCTCATTCAGCGGGTTCACAGATACGCAGTATTTT. The gene calls are TRBV19 and TRBJ2-3, with D tentatively TRBD2 (6 bases). Germline CDR1 and CDR2: LNHDA and SQIVND (reference sequence). The CDR3 has 15 amino acids. The V gene lost 6 bases and the J gene lost 2 bases, with 15 bases spanning the gap.

This sequence joins TRBV25-1 and TRBJ1-6, with unresolved D. Germline V lookup: CDR1 MGHDK, CDR2 SYGVNS. The CDR3 is made up of 13 amino acids. V was pared by 5 bases and J by 8 bases, with 10 bases between. CDR3 protein: CASSRFMDSPLHF. CDR3 DNA: TGTGCCAGCAGTAGGTTCATGGATTCACCCCTCCACTTT.

The chain has TRBV6-5 and TRBJ1-6, with a tentative D call TRBD1 (6 bases). The CDR3 contains 14 residues. Germline-derived CDR1 and CDR2 are MNHEY and SVGAGI. The V end lost 6 bases, the J end lost 4 bases, and 10 bases lay between the germline ends. The CDR3 protein is CASRPTGYNSPLHF. CDR3 coding DNA: TGTGCCAGCAGACCGACAGGATATAATTCACCCCTCCACTTT.